The 30 T cell receptor beta chains below were found in one sample sequenced in a study of beta chain features in type 1 diabetes. Sequencing targeted expressed TCRB transcripts, as all isolated RNA had been reverse transcribed. Libraries were prepared by immunoSEQ multiplex PCR; TCRdb keeps only in-frame clonotypes and omits some of them. The data contain a few hundred thousand clones, about 15% of them singletons. The antigens of these receptors remain unknown. Overall study results and limits: TCRB CDR3s from Type 1 diabetes patients were moderately but significantly shorter in all four CD4+ subsets.

The sample was naive CD4+ T cells from blood. These receptors all stem from a man between 18 and 35 years old with type 1 diabetes.

V usage is TRBV5-4 and J usage is TRBJ1-2; D is undetermined. Germline V lookup: CDR1 SGHNT, CDR2 YYREEE (reference sequence). The CDR3 length is 14 residues. Between the trimmed V and J ends, which lost 2 bases and 3 bases, there was a span of 11 bases. Written as DNA, the CDR3 is TGTGCCAGCAGCTTCCCCGGGTCAGACTATGGCTACACCTTC. This translates into CASSFPGSDYGYTF.

The chain has TRBV30 and TRBJ1-1, with TRBD1 matching over 7 bases. This CDR3 has 13 amino acids. Germline-derived CDR1 and CDR2 are GTSNPN and SVGIG (reference sequence). J was trimmed by 5 bases and V by 1 base; bases with no gene match: 4. The CDR3 nucleotides read TGTGCCTGGAGTGCAGACAGGGTTACTGAAGCTTTCTTT. Amino acids: CAWSADRVTEAFF.

This clone turned up a few times. The rearrangement uses TRBV28 and TRBJ1-5; D is ambiguous. V shed 4 bases and J shed 1 base, with 8 bases lying between them. The CDR3 is made up of 14 amino acids. CDR1 and CDR2 (germline): MDHEN, SYDVKM. CDR3 in DNA: TGTGCCAGCAGTTGGTTTAGAAGCAATCAGCCCCAGCATTTT. Translating gives CASSWFRSNQPQHF.

Only a few counts were recorded for this clone. The rearrangement uses TRBV6-6 and TRBJ2-7, with D maybe TRBD2 (5 bases). Germline V gives CDR1 MNHNY, CDR2 SVGAGI (reference sequence). Trimming pared 2 bases from V and 3 bases from J, leaving 8 bases between. This CDR3 comprises 13 residues. This CDR3 reads CASSYGLIYEQYF. For the CDR3, the DNA is TGTGCCAGCAGTTACGGACTGATCTACGAGCAGTACTTC.

The chain links TRBV4-2 to TRBJ2-5; TRBD2 is a possible D gene (6 bases). The CDR3 extends over 17 amino acids. V was clipped by 0 bases and J by 5 bases, with 19 bases between them. Per germline, CDR1 LGHNA and CDR2 YNFKEQ. CDR3: CASSQDRVAVEGETQYF. The DNA for the CDR3 is TGTGCCAGCAGCCAAGATCGAGTAGCGGTCGAAGGGGAGACCCAGTACTTC.

This clone has only a few counts. The rearrangement uses TRBV27 and TRBJ1-5; no definite D call. Looked up from germline, CDR1 is MNHEY and CDR2 is SMNVEV (reference sequence). Trimming took 4 bases from V and 3 from J, leaving 7 bases between them. The CDR3 has 13 amino acids. CDR3 nucleotides: TGTGCCAGCAGTTCCCAATCCAATCAGCCCCAGCATTTT. Encoded protein: CASSSQSNQPQHF.

This clone was detected a few times. J is TRBJ2-7 and V is TRBV13; TRBD1 agrees at 8 bases. The CDR3 runs 16 residues. The V and J ends lost 5 bases and 3 bases, in that order; junction bases with no gene match: 12. Germline CDR1 reads PRHDT; CDR2 reads FYEKMQ (reference sequence). The CDR3 DNA reads as TGTGCCAGCAGCCGGACAGGGTTAAAACCGAACTACGAGCAGTACTTC. It yields the protein CASSRTGLKPNYEQYF.

The chain carries TRBV30 and TRBJ2-2, with 7 bases aligning to TRBD2. J was trimmed by 8 bases and V by 5 bases; bases with no gene match: 14. Germline V CDR1 and CDR2: GTSNPN, SVGIG (reference sequence). The CDR3 totals 15 residues. CDR3 nucleotide sequence: TGTGCCTGGTCCCCTAGCGGAACTTACGTAGGGGAGCTGTTTTTT. This sequence encodes CAWSPSGTYVGELFF.

This clone has a handful of counts. The rearrangement links TRBV11-2 to TRBJ2-3, with D possibly matching TRBD2 (6 bases). Trimming pared 7 bases from V and 6 bases from J, leaving 14 bases between. The CDR3 loop spans 13 amino acids. Germline V gene lookup returns CDR1 SGHAT and CDR2 FQNNGV. The CDR3 reads CASNAGGGDTQYF. The CDR3 nucleotides are TGTGCCAGCAACGCCGGAGGAGGGGATACGCAGTATTTT.

This clone has more than one count but fewer than ten. J is TRBJ2-2 and V is TRBV2; TRBD2 aligns across 11 bases. Germline V gene data show CDR1 as SNHLY and CDR2 as FYNNEI. The V and J ends lost 4 bases and 3 bases, in that order; junction bases with no gene match: 4. This CDR3 is built from 16 residues. CDR3 DNA sequence: TGTGCCAGCAGTGTGCTGGGACTAGCGGACACCGGGGAGCTGTTTTTT. Amino acid sequence: CASSVLGLADTGELFF.

The chain couples TRBV9 to TRBJ2-6, with D possibly matching TRBD1 (6 bases). The germline V gene encodes CDR1 SGDLS and CDR2 YYNGEE. The CDR3 spans 16 residues. V was clipped by 1 base and J by 4 bases, with 12 bases between them. In nucleotides, the CDR3 is TGTGCCAGCAGCGTACCCCCAGGGGCCGGGGCCAACGTCCTGACTTTC. Its translation is CASSVPPGAGANVLTF.

The chain employs TRBV18 and TRBJ1-5; D ambiguous. This CDR3 is built from 15 residues. CDR1 and CDR2 (germline): KGHSH, LQKENI. Deletions cut 4 bases from V and 4 bases from J, with 14 bases between. CDR3 bases: TGTGCCAGCTCACGGGAGGCAGGCCCGAATCAGCCCCAGCATTTT. It specifies CASSREAGPNQPQHF.

V and J are TRBV21-1 and TRBJ2-7; the table names TRBD1, a call not compared with the DNA. TRBV21-1 is annotated as a pseudogene. This CDR3 contains 13 residues. The chain's CDR3 is CASSKISGQTRYF. The CDR3 DNA sequence: TGTGCCAGCAGCAAAATCTCGGGACAGACACGCTACTTC.

This rearrangement joins TRBV29-1 to TRBJ2-2; TRBD2 matches 9 bases. Germline trimming cut 5 bases from V and 5 bases from J; bases unmatched to any gene: 9. In germline, CDR1 is SQVTM, CDR2 ANQGSEA. CDR3 size: 15 residues. For the CDR3, the DNA is TGCAGCGTTACGACTAGCGGAGGCCGAACCGGGGAGCTGTTTTTT. It translates to CSVTTSGGRTGELFF.

The table lists this clone with a few counts. The V call is TRBV30, the J call TRBJ1-3; 7 nucleotides line up with TRBD1. The CDR3 spans 15 residues. CDR1 and CDR2 (germline): GTSNPN, SVGIG (reference sequence). After removal of 1 base from V and 0 bases from J, the junction contained 3 bases not matched to a gene. DNA for the CDR3: TGTGCCTGGAGTGGGACAGGCTACTCTGGAAACACCATATATTTT. It translates to CAWSGTGYSGNTIYF.

The V and J genes are TRBV6-1 and TRBJ2-3; TRBD2 matches 7 bases. CDR1 and CDR2 (germline): MNHNS, SASEGT. Losses at the gene ends were 2 bases for V and 0 bases for J; bases not matched to a gene: 8. The CDR3 consists of 17 residues. CDR3 DNA: TGTGCCAGCAGTGAATTCATGAGCGGGGCTAGCACAGATACGCAGTATTTT. Encoded protein: CASSEFMSGASTDTQYF.

This clone came up a few times. The CDR3 is CASSAQTVGNQPQHF. The DNA of the CDR3 is TGTGCCAGTAGTGCCCAGACAGTGGGCAATCAGCCCCAGCATTTT. The V gene is TRBV19, the J gene TRBJ1-5; D possibly corresponds to TRBD1 (5 bases). Germline CDR1 LNHDA, CDR2 SQIVND (reference sequence). This CDR3 contains 15 residues. V was cut by 5 bases and J by 2 bases, with 13 bases left in between.

This clone was observed once. The chain combines TRBV5-4 with TRBJ2-1; 12 bases are a match to TRBD2. The CDR3 has 15 residues. J lost 7 bases, V lost 0 bases, and 2 bases had no gene match. Per germline, CDR1 SGHNT and CDR2 YYREEE (reference sequence). The CDR3 spells CASSLGLAGDNEQFF. The CDR3 DNA reads as TGTGCCAGCAGCTTGGGACTAGCGGGGGATAATGAGCAGTTCTTC.

This chain joins TRBV7-8 and TRBJ2-5; D perhaps matches TRBD1 (6 bases). V was shortened by 2 bases and J by 5 bases, with 15 bases between the two germline ends. The CDR3 totals 15 residues. Per the germline V gene, CDR1 is SGHVS and CDR2 is FQNEAQ. The CDR3 sequence: CASSLSRGGKETQYF. In nucleotides, the CDR3 is TGTGCCAGCAGCTTATCACGTGGGGGCAAGGAGACCCAGTACTTC.

The gene calls are TRBV30 and TRBJ1-3; 8 bases line up with TRBD1. The CDR3 runs 14 residues. With V trimmed by 5 bases and J by 4 bases, 7 bases remained unmatched. Germline values: CDR1 GTSNPN, CDR2 SVGIG (reference sequence). The CDR3 is CAWGWTGFGNTIYF. CDR3 sequence (DNA): TGTGCCTGGGGCTGGACAGGGTTCGGAAACACCATATATTTT.

Turning to this clone: The same CDR3 arises from other DNA sequences in this sample as well. The V call is TRBV18, the J call TRBJ2-7; 8 bases match TRBD2. CDR1 KGHSH and CDR2 LQKENI come from the germline V gene. The CDR3 runs to 14 residues. Germline trimming cut 3 bases from V and 5 bases from J; bases unmatched to any gene: 6. The CDR3 here is CASSPPSGSDEQYF. DNA for the CDR3: TGTGCCAGCTCACCTCCCAGCGGGAGCGACGAGCAGTACTTC.

Only a few counts were recorded for this clone. The rearrangement links TRBV2 to TRBJ2-5, with TRBD2 matching over 7 bases. The CDR3 contains 13 residues. The J segment lost 4 bases and the V segment lost 4 bases, leaving 3 bases of the junction unmatched. Germline CDR1 is SNHLY and CDR2 is FYNNEI. The CDR3 nucleotides are TGTGCCAGCAGTGGAGGACTAGGAGAGACCCAGTACTTC. This translates into CASSGGLGETQYF.

This clone was detected a few times. This chain uses TRBV2 with TRBJ2-1; D ambiguous. Germline loops: CDR1 SNHLY, CDR2 FYNNEI. The V end lost 4 bases, the J end lost 7 bases, and 8 bases lay between the germline ends. This CDR3 has 12 residues. In nucleotides, the CDR3 is TGTGCCAGCAGTGTATACTCAAATGAGCAGTTCTTC. This codes for CASSVYSNEQFF. The variable domain in full, with the rest retrieved from reference TRBV2 and TRBJ2-1, is EPEVTQTPSHQVTQMGQEVILRCVPISNHLYFYWYRQILGQKVEFLVSFYNNEISEKSEIFDDQFSVERPDGSNFTLKIRSTKLEDSAMYFCASSVYSNEQFFGPGTRLTVL.

The rearrangement joins TRBV6-1 to TRBJ2-7; 10 bases are shared with TRBD2. Unmatched junction bases numbered 3, after V lost 5 bases and J lost 5 bases. The germline V gene encodes CDR1 MNHNS and CDR2 SASEGT. The CDR3 contains 13 residues. DNA for the CDR3: TGTGCCAGCAGTACTAGCGGGACGCACGAGCAGTACTTC. This gives the protein CASSTSGTHEQYF.

This clone was found a few times. The gene calls are TRBV5-1 and TRBJ2-1; D gene ambiguous. The CDR3 has 12 residues. In germline, CDR1 is SGHRS, CDR2 YFSETQ. V was shortened by 0 bases and J by 11 bases, with 9 bases between the two germline ends. CDR3 protein: CASSLASEKQFF. CDR3 nucleotide sequence: TGCGCCAGCAGCTTGGCGTCGGAGAAGCAGTTCTTC.

J is TRBJ1-2 and V is TRBV30; 10 bases are a match to TRBD1. Per the germline V gene, CDR1 is GTSNPN and CDR2 is SVGIG (reference sequence). The CDR3 runs 12 residues. V lost 4 bases to trimming and J lost 9 bases; unmatched junction nucleotides: 5. As DNA, the CDR3 is TGTGCCTGGACGAGGGACAGGGGCCGCTACACCTTC. Its translation: CAWTRDRGRYTF.

This clone was counted between two and nine times. The genes are TRBV4-3 and TRBJ2-1, with a weak D call TRBD2 (5 bases). There are 15 residues in the CDR3. Germline V gene lookup returns CDR1 LGHNA and CDR2 YSLEER. V was cut by 4 bases and J by 6 bases, with 16 bases left in between. The CDR3 DNA reads as TGCGCCAGCAGCCTACAAGGTGGAGCGGCCAATGAGCAGTTCTTC. Translation gives CASSLQGGAANEQFF.

The rearrangement links TRBV5-6 to TRBJ1-1; TRBD1 matches at 7 bases. The germline V gene encodes CDR1 SGHDT and CDR2 YYEEEE. The CDR3 consists of 15 residues. With 4 bases clipped from V and 5 bases from J, the junction kept 11 bases outside the gene matches. The CDR3 region has the DNA TGTGCCAGCAGCCGTCTCGACAGGGTCGGTACTGAAGCTTTCTTT. This sequence encodes CASSRLDRVGTEAFF.

The J gene is TRBJ2-7, the V gene TRBV4-2; D is possibly TRBD2 (5 bases). Trimming stripped 3 bases from V and 4 bases from J, with 19 bases between. The germline V gene has CDR1 LGHNA and CDR2 YNFKEQ. The CDR3 sequence is 16 residues long. The CDR3 DNA follows: TGTGCCAGCAGCCAGACTACCGGCAGAAGAAGGTACGAGCAGTACTTC. Translation gives CASSQTTGRRRYEQYF.

The genes are TRBV19 and TRBJ2-4; TRBD1 is a possible D gene (5 bases). The CDR3 loop spans 19 amino acids. Germline-derived CDR1 and CDR2 are LNHDA and SQIVND (reference sequence). The ends were cut back, 2 bases at V and 0 bases at J, with 20 bases in the middle. As DNA, the CDR3 is TGTGCCAGTAGTATAAGTTATCGAAGGGGCCCGATAGCCAAAAACATTCAGTACTTC. Amino acids: CASSISYRRGPIAKNIQYF.